This entry features one TCR beta chain sequence. This entry is derived from a study of blood T cell repertoires in COVID-19. The wider study: Sample material is recorded as cDNA or gDNA derived from T cells, B-cell-depleted T cells, or PBMCs.

Authors' data handling: Amplifying reference gene primers gave estimates of nucleated cell counts. Libraries were prepared by immunoSEQ multiplex PCR; TCRdb keeps only in-frame clonotypes and omits some of them. D and trimming come from the DNA, and the V and J calls and clone size come from that table. The sample carries 130,000 to 150,000 clones, 85% recorded once. The CDR3 extends over 14 amino acids. V was cut by 0 bases and J by 7 bases, with 12 bases left in between. Germline loops: CDR1 MNHEY, CDR2 SVGEGT. Input material: peripheral blood. The J gene is TRBJ1-1, the V gene TRBV6-2 or TRBV6-3; maybe TRBD1 (5 bases). This clonotype was obtained from a woman aged 40 to 50 with active or convalescent COVID-19. CDR3 sequence (DNA): TGTGCCAGCAGTTACTCACCGGCAGGGATTGAAGCTTTCTTT. This translates into CASSYSPAGIEAFF.